This T cell receptor beta chain was recorded in a study of shared clonotypes between healthy human individuals. In the study overall: Three CD4 naive, three CD4 memory, two CD8 naive and one CD8 memory plate were used per donor.

The split of CD4+ cells yielded CD45RA+ naive and CD45RA-negative memory subsets. Approximately 210 ng DNA, approximately 30,000 T cell genomes, went into each sorted-subset replicate PCR. The authors' processing: ImmunoSEQ output lacked quality scores and full-length reads, limiting matched filtering. Assay used: immunoSEQ multiplex PCR; TCRdb lists only in-frame clones, some missing. V and J calls and clone size are given by that table; D and trimming were obtained from the DNA. The data hold 1,500,000 or so clones, with 95% to 97% observed a single time. The CDR3 sequence is 17 residues long. In germline, CDR1 is LNHNV, CDR2 YYDKDF (reference sequence). Deletions cut 0 bases from V and 3 bases from J, with 14 bases between.

This rearrangement joins TRBV15 to TRBJ2-2; D may be TRBD2 (6 bases). The source material was naive CD4+ T cells sorted from blood. Subset: CD45RA+ positively selected. The clonotype was recovered from a man aged 25-45 years in good health. CDR3 nucleotides: TGTGCCACCAGCAGAGATTTCGGGACTGGAGACACCGGGGAGCTGTTTTTT. Amino acids: CATSRDFGTGDTGELFF.